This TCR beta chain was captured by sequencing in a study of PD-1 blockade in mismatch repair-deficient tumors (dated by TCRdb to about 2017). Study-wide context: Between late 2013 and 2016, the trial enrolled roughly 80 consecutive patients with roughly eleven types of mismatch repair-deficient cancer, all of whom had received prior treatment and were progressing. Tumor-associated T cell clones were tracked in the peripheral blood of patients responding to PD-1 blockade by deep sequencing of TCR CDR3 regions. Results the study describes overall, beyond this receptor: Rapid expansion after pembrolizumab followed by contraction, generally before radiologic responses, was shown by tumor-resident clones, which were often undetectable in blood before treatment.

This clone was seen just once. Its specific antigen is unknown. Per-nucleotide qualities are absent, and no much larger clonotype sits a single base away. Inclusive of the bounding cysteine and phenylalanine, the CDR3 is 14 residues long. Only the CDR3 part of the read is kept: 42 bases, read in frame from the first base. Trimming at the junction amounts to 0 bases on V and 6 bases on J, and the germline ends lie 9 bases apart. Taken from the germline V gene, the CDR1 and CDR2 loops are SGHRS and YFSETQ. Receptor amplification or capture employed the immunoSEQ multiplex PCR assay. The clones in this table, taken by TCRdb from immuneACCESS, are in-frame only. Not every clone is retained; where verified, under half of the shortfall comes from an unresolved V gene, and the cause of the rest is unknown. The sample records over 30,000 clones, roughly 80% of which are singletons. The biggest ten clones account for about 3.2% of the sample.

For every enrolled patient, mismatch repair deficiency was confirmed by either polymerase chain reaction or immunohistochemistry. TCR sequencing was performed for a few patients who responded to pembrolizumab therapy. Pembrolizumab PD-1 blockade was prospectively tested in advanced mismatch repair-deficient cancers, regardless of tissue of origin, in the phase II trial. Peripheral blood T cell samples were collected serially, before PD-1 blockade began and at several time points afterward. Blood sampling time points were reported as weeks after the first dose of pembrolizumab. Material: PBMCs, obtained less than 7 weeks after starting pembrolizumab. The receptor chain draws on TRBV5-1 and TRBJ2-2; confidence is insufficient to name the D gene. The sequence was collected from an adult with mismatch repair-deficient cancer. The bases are TGCGCCAGCAGCTTGGCCCTAGGTTCCGGGGAGCTGTTTTTT. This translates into CASSLALGSGELFF.